These 28 T cell receptor beta chains originate from one sample sequenced in a study of T cell responses to AZD1222 COVID-19 vaccine. The protocol was immunoSEQ multiplex PCR, while the TCRdb copy is restricted to in-frame clones and leaves out a portion. The sample includes 150,000 or so clones, about 90% of them seen just once. Sequenced here: peripheral blood, sampled 28 days after the second AZD1222 dose. These TCRs come from an adult who received the AZD1222 COVID-19 vaccine.

This clone appeared once. This chain joins TRBV28 and TRBJ2-3; TRBD1 agrees at 10 bases. Germline V gene lookup returns CDR1 MDHEN and CDR2 SYDVKM. The CDR3 is made up of 12 amino acids. Unmatched junction bases numbered 2, after V lost 9 bases and J lost 5 bases. The CDR3 reads CASGQGVDTQYF. CDR3 bases: TGTGCCAGTGGACAGGGGGTAGATACGCAGTATTTT. Using reference TRBV28 and TRBJ2-3 for the parts outside the CDR3, the full variable domain is DVKVTQSSRYLVKRTGEKVFLECVQDMDHENMFWYRQDPGLGLRLIYFSYDVKMKEKGDIPEGYSVSREKKERFSLILESASTNQTSMYLCASGQGVDTQYFGPGTRLTVL.

This chain connects TRBV19 to TRBJ1-2, with 9 bases fitting TRBD1. After removal of 2 bases from V and 4 bases from J, the junction contained 5 bases not matched to a gene. Germline CDR1 and CDR2: LNHDA and SQIVND (reference sequence). The CDR3 loop spans 15 amino acids. The CDR3 DNA reads TGTGCCAGTAGTATAACGGGACAGGGATTCTATGGCTACACCTTC. It yields the protein CASSITGQGFYGYTF.

The V and J genes are TRBV7-3 and TRBJ2-3; 11 nucleotides align to TRBD2. Trimming cost V 9 bases and J 5 bases; bases outside gene matches: 4. Per the germline V gene, CDR1 is SGHTA and CDR2 is FQGTGA. The CDR3 spans 13 residues. CDR3 in amino acids: CASLAGGGDTQYF. The CDR3 nucleotides read TGTGCCAGTTTAGCGGGAGGGGGAGATACGCAGTATTTT.

V and J are TRBV29-1 and TRBJ2-3; no definite D call. The CDR3 is made up of 13 amino acids. Germline CDR1 and CDR2: SQVTM and ANQGSEA. The V gene lost 3 bases and the J gene lost 4 bases, with 11 bases spanning the gap. CDR3 in DNA: TGCAGCGTTGAGATTGCGGCTGCAGATACGCAGTATTTT. Encoded protein: CSVEIAAADTQYF.

J is TRBJ2-7 and V is TRBV29-1, with D unresolved. The length of the CDR3 is 13 residues. Germline lookup yields CDR1 SQVTM and CDR2 ANQGSEA. Trimming took 1 base from V and 0 from J, leaving 7 bases between them. The chain's CDR3 is CSVEGSSSYEQYF. DNA of the CDR3: TGCAGCGTTGAAGGCAGTAGCTCCTACGAGCAGTACTTC.

The genes are TRBV19 and TRBJ1-6, with a possible D match to TRBD1 (6 bases). Germline loops: CDR1 LNHDA, CDR2 SQIVND (reference sequence). V was pared by 1 base and J by 10 bases, with 14 bases between. This CDR3 is 15 amino acids long. The CDR3 loop reads CASSIGGGIQSPLHF. CDR3 DNA sequence: TGTGCCAGTAGTATAGGAGGGGGGATTCAGTCACCCCTCCACTTT.

The CDR3 sequence: CASAREGTSGYNEQFF. In DNA, the CDR3 is TGTGCCAGCGCCAGAGAGGGGACTAGCGGGTACAATGAGCAGTTCTTC. The rearrangement uses TRBV28 and TRBJ2-1; 12 bases match TRBD2. Germline V lookup: CDR1 MDHEN, CDR2 SYDVKM. After removal of 8 bases from V and 4 bases from J, the junction contained 9 bases not matched to a gene. The CDR3 extends over 16 amino acids.

This chain links TRBV6-5 with TRBJ2-7, with D perhaps TRBD2 (5 bases). Germline V gives CDR1 MNHEY, CDR2 SVGAGI. The V end lost 6 bases, the J end lost 3 bases, and 15 bases lay between the germline ends. The CDR3 contains 14 residues. CDR3 protein: CASSTLDPLYEQYF. The CDR3 DNA is TGTGCCAGCAGCACACTAGACCCACTCTACGAGCAGTACTTC.

Here the CDR3 DNA reads TGTGCCACCAGTGATACTCAGGGTATCAATCAGCCCCAGCATTTT. Residues: CATSDTQGINQPQHF. The rearrangement links TRBV24-1 to TRBJ1-5, with a possible D match to TRBD1 (5 bases). The length of the CDR3 is 15 residues. The V end lost 3 bases, the J end lost 3 bases, and 11 bases lay between the germline ends. Germline V lookup: CDR1 KGHDR, CDR2 SFDVKD.

The J gene is TRBJ1-4, the V gene TRBV14; the match to TRBD1 covers 8 bases. The CDR3 is made up of 13 amino acids. The V gene end was trimmed by 10 bases and the J gene end by 5 bases; junction bases not matched to a gene: 6. Germline V gene data show CDR1 as SGHDN and CDR2 as FVKESK. The CDR3 nucleotides read TGTGCCACTAACAGGGGGGCCAATGAAAAACTGTTTTTT. This encodes CATNRGANEKLFF.

The rearrangement links TRBV18 to TRBJ1-6; no reliable D call. Germline CDR1 KGHSH, CDR2 LQKENI. V was trimmed by 5 bases and J by 0 bases, leaving 11 bases between them. The CDR3 consists of 16 residues. Written as DNA, the CDR3 is TGTGCCAGCTCAACCGGGAGTAGCTCCTATAATTCACCCCTCCACTTT. Protein: CASSTGSSSYNSPLHF. The full variable domain, in which reference TRBV18 and TRBJ1-6 provide the parts outside the CDR3, is NAGVMQNPRHLVRRRGQEARLRCSPMKGHSHVYWYRQLPEEGLKFMVYLQKENIIDESGMPKERFSAEFPKEGPSILRIQQVVRGDSAAYFCASSTGSSSYNSPLHFGNGTRLTVT.

The chain couples TRBV30 to TRBJ1-2; D ambiguous. Germline loops: CDR1 GTSNPN, CDR2 SVGIG (reference sequence). The CDR3 is made up of 15 amino acids. Trimming left V 1 base short and J 2 bases short, with 14 bases between. CDR3 sequence reads: CAWSAGMGANYGYTF. The CDR3 nucleotides read TGTGCCTGGAGTGCGGGGATGGGAGCCAACTATGGCTACACCTTC.

The chain is built from TRBV19 and TRBJ2-2; 10 bases align to TRBD2. The length of the CDR3 is 16 residues. The junction had 5 bases not matched to a gene; V was cut back by 5 bases and J by 2 bases. Germline CDR1 LNHDA, CDR2 SQIVND (reference sequence). This CDR3 is CASSPSGRSNTGELFF. CDR3 coding DNA: TGTGCCAGTAGTCCTAGCGGGAGATCAAACACCGGGGAGCTGTTTTTT.

The CDR3 bases are TGCGCCAGCAGCGAGGGACTAGCCCGCAATGAGCAGTTCTTC. Translated, it gives CASSEGLARNEQFF. This chain links TRBV5-1 with TRBJ2-1, with 9 bases matching TRBD2. The CDR3 is 14 residues long. V lost 4 bases to trimming and J lost 6 bases; unmatched junction nucleotides: 5. CDR1 is SGHRS, CDR2 YFSETQ, per germline.

This chain joins TRBV9 and TRBJ1-6, with a possible D match to TRBD1 (6 bases). This CDR3 is 15 amino acids long. With 10 bases removed from V and 6 bases from J, the gap between germline ends came to 20 bases. Germline-derived CDR1 and CDR2 are SGDLS and YYNGEE. CDR3 in amino acids: CAGYSDRSGNSPLHF. CDR3 sequence (DNA): TGTGCCGGGTACTCAGACAGGTCCGGTAATTCACCCCTCCACTTT.

The DNA for the CDR3 is TGTGCCAGCAGCTTGCGCAGCGGGAGGACAGATACGCAGTATTTT. Encoded protein: CASSLRSGRTDTQYF. The rearrangement links TRBV5-6 to TRBJ2-3; 9 bases fit TRBD2. CDR1 is SGHDT and CDR2 is YYEEEE in the germline V gene. CDR3 length: 15 amino acids. After removal of 1 base from V and 3 bases from J, the junction contained 3 bases not matched to a gene. Full variable domain (rest looked up from reference TRBV5-6 and TRBJ2-3): DAGVTQSPTHLIKTRGQQVTLRCSPKSGHDTVSWYQQALGQGPQFIFQYYEEEERQRGNFPDRFSGHQFPNYSSELNVNALLLGDSALYLCASSLRSGRTDTQYFGPGTRLTVL.

The DNA of the CDR3 is TGTGCCAGCAGCTTGGGGGGACTGTTTCAAGAGACCCAGTACTTC. Translation: CASSLGGLFQETQYF. The chain employs TRBV5-6 and TRBJ2-5, with D tentatively TRBD2 (6 bases). There are 15 residues in the CDR3. The germline V gene encodes CDR1 SGHDT and CDR2 YYEEEE. V lost 0 bases and J 2 bases, leaving 11 bases between the germline ends.

The genes are TRBV28 and TRBJ2-5, with D unresolved. CDR1 MDHEN and CDR2 SYDVKM come from the germline V gene. Trimming removed 3 bases from V and 4 bases from J, with 18 bases in between. The length of the CDR3 is 16 residues. CDR3: CASSLDSLTTSETQYF. In DNA, the CDR3 is TGTGCCAGCAGTTTGGATTCCTTGACAACTTCAGAGACCCAGTACTTC.

This clone is judged medium-sized. The chain couples TRBV6-1 to TRBJ1-6, with a tentative D call TRBD1 (5 bases). V shed 3 bases and J shed 8 bases, with 11 bases lying between them. Per the germline V gene, CDR1 is MNHNS and CDR2 is SASEGT. The CDR3 sequence is 14 residues long. Written as DNA, the CDR3 is TGTGCCAGCAGTGAGCCGACAGTTGATTCACCCCTCCACTTT. Its protein is CASSEPTVDSPLHF.

This rearrangement joins TRBV19 to TRBJ2-3; D gene ambiguous. This CDR3 spans 15 amino acids. CDR1 is LNHDA and CDR2 is SQIVND in the germline V gene (reference sequence). V was pared by 5 bases and J by 1 base, with 13 bases between. The CDR3 here is CASSGSGWGTDTQYF. CDR3 nucleotides: TGTGCCAGTAGTGGGTCGGGCTGGGGCACAGATACGCAGTATTTT.

This chain joins TRBV30 and TRBJ2-7; 11 bases match TRBD2. V lost 3 bases and J lost 6; bases outside the gene matches: 7. The CDR3 is 14 residues long. Germline values: CDR1 GTSNPN, CDR2 SVGIG (reference sequence). The CDR3 loop is CAWSPLAGGREQYF. In nucleotides, the CDR3 is TGTGCCTGGAGCCCGCTAGCGGGAGGACGCGAGCAGTACTTC.

The V call is TRBV7-8, the J call TRBJ1-1; D is perhaps TRBD1 (5 bases). The ends were cut back, 3 bases at V and 1 base at J, with 6 bases in the middle. CDR3 length: 13 residues. Germline lookup yields CDR1 SGHVS and CDR2 FQNEAQ. Here the CDR3 reads CASSFGGNTEAFF. The DNA of the CDR3 is TGTGCCAGCAGCTTCGGGGGGAACACTGAAGCTTTCTTT.

This sequence joins TRBV2 and TRBJ2-3; 7 nucleotides agree with TRBD1. The CDR3 totals 13 residues. Germline lookup yields CDR1 SNHLY and CDR2 FYNNEI. With V trimmed by 6 bases and J by 2 bases, 2 bases remained unmatched. The CDR3 DNA reads TGTGCCAGCAGCACAGGGGTCACAGATACGCAGTATTTT. It translates to CASSTGVTDTQYF.

The V and J genes are TRBV7-2 and TRBJ1-4, with unresolved D. Germline loops: CDR1 SGHTA, CDR2 FQGNSA. V was cut by 5 bases and J by 8 bases, with 18 bases left in between. This CDR3 is built from 15 residues. This CDR3 is CASSPRRRPSEKLFF. CDR3 DNA: TGTGCCAGCAGCCCTCGACGGCGTCCGTCAGAAAAACTGTTTTTT.

This clone was seen just once. The CDR3 sequence: CASSPDRRYGYTF. The CDR3 bases are TGTGCCAGCTCACCGGACAGGAGGTATGGCTACACCTTC. V is TRBV18 and J is TRBJ1-2; 7 bases agree with TRBD1. V gave up 3 bases and J gave up 5 bases; unmatched junction bases: 3. The CDR3 is 13 amino acids. CDR1 is KGHSH, CDR2 LQKENI, per germline.

The genes are TRBV5-1 and TRBJ1-1; perhaps TRBD1 as D (6 bases). The CDR3 loop spans 14 amino acids. V lost 5 bases, J lost 1 base, and 12 bases lay in between. CDR1 and CDR2 from the germline V gene are SGHRS and YFSETQ. The CDR3 DNA reads as TGCGCCAGCAGACTGGGGGCAGAGAACACTGAAGCTTTCTTT. Residues: CASRLGAENTEAFF. The full variable domain, rest sourced from reference TRBV5-1 and TRBJ1-1, is KAGVTQTPRYLIKTRGQQVTLSCSPISGHRSVSWYQQTPGQGLQFLFEYFSETQRNKGNFPGRFSGRQFSNSRSEMNVSTLELGDSALYLCASRLGAENTEAFFGQGTRLTVV.

The chain carries TRBV3-1 (or the pseudogene TRBV3-2) and TRBJ1-6; tentative D call: TRBD1 (5 bases). Germline V gene sequence: CDR1 LGHDT, CDR2 YNNKEL (reference sequence). The CDR3 covers 19 residues. V was trimmed by 1 base and J by 0 bases, leaving 16 bases between them. For the CDR3, the DNA is TGTGCCAGCAGCCAAGGGGACTTTCGTTGGAGCTCCTATAATTCACCCCTCCACTTT. It translates to CASSQGDFRWSSYNSPLHF.

CDR3 protein: CASSLDPETNNSPLHF. The CDR3 nucleotides read TGCGCCAGCAGCTTGGACCCAGAGACAAATAATTCACCCCTCCACTTT. This chain uses TRBV5-1 with TRBJ1-6; D is uncertain. With 0 bases removed from V and 5 bases from J, the gap between germline ends came to 12 bases. This CDR3 is built from 16 residues. Per the germline V gene, CDR1 is SGHRS and CDR2 is YFSETQ. Drawing the rest from reference TRBV5-1 and TRBJ1-6, the complete variable domain is KAGVTQTPRYLIKTRGQQVTLSCSPISGHRSVSWYQQTPGQGLQFLFEYFSETQRNKGNFPGRFSGRQFSNSRSEMNVSTLELGDSALYLCASSLDPETNNSPLHFGNGTRLTVT.